The 15 T cell receptor beta chains reported below all come from one sample, sequenced in a study of blood T cell repertoires in COVID-19. The repertoire was sequenced with immunoSEQ multiplex PCR; TCRdb's copy has only in-frame clones and lacks some. The data show 300,000 to 400,000 clones, around 89% seen once. The source material was peripheral blood. All receptors derive from a woman in her 30s with COVID-19, enrolled during active disease.

V is TRBV2 and J is TRBJ2-1, with 9 bases identical to TRBD1. The V gene end was trimmed by 6 bases and the J gene end by 2 bases; junction bases not matched to a gene: 8. Germline V lookup: CDR1 SNHLY, CDR2 FYNNEI. The CDR3 sequence is 16 residues long. CDR3 residues: CASSRGGQGPYNEQFF. DNA of the CDR3: TGTGCCAGCAGCCGAGGAGGACAGGGGCCCTACAATGAGCAGTTCTTC.

This rearrangement joins TRBV6-2 or TRBV6-3 to TRBJ2-1, with TRBD1 identical over 8 bases. Looked up from germline, CDR1 is MNHEY and CDR2 is SVGEGT. Losses at the gene ends were 2 bases for V and 5 bases for J; bases not matched to a gene: 8. There are 16 residues in the CDR3. The CDR3 nucleotides read TGTGCCAGCAGTTACCAGGGACAGGCAAACAACAATGAGCAGTTCTTC. Its translation is CASSYQGQANNNEQFF.

V and J are TRBV7-9 and TRBJ2-1; 7 bases are shared with TRBD2. From germline, CDR1 is SEHNR and CDR2 FQNEAQ (reference sequence). This CDR3 comprises 15 residues. J gave up 2 bases and V 5 bases, and 6 bases lay outside the gene matches. CDR3 sequence reads: CASSPGGGTYNEQFF. CDR3 nucleotide sequence: TGTGCCAGCAGCCCCGGGGGAGGGACCTACAATGAGCAGTTCTTC.

There are a few counts of this clone. This chain uses TRBV14 with TRBJ1-1; 7 positions match TRBD1. V shed 3 bases, J shed 10 bases, and the junction held 17 bases outside the gene matches. The length of the CDR3 is 16 residues. CDR1 and CDR2 from the germline V gene are SGHDN and FVKESK. The CDR3 spells CASSHRDKGADKRAFF. The CDR3 DNA follows: TGTGCCAGCAGCCACAGGGATAAGGGGGCGGATAAAAGAGCTTTCTTT.

The chain combines TRBV9 with TRBJ2-3; D gene uncertain. Germline V CDR1 and CDR2: SGDLS, YYNGEE. V was cut by 4 bases and J by 2 bases, with 14 bases left in between. The CDR3 has 15 amino acids. The chain's CDR3 is CASSPRTYSTDTQYF. Written as DNA, the CDR3 is TGTGCCAGCAGCCCCCGAACCTATTCCACAGATACGCAGTATTTT.

The count of this clone is one. The chain is built from TRBV4-2 and TRBJ2-1; no clear D. The germline CDR1 and CDR2 sequences are LGHNA and YNFKEQ. The ends were cut back, 1 base at V and 8 bases at J, with 6 bases in the middle. The length of the CDR3 is 12 residues. As DNA, the CDR3 is TGTGCCAGCAGCCAAGTTCGCGATGAGCAGTTCTTC. It specifies CASSQVRDEQFF.

This clone has more than one count but fewer than ten. This rearrangement joins TRBV6-4 to TRBJ2-7; 9 bases align to TRBD1. Germline CDR1 reads MRHNA; CDR2 reads SNTAGT. The V and J ends lost 4 bases and 11 bases, in that order; junction bases with no gene match: 3. The length of the CDR3 is 11 residues. The CDR3 spells CASSARQGEYV. The DNA for the CDR3 is TGTGCCAGCAGTGCCCGACAGGGGGAGTACGTC.

The V and J genes are TRBV6-5 and TRBJ1-4; 7 bases line up with TRBD1. Trimming removed 4 bases from V and 5 bases from J; junction bases left unmatched: 4. The CDR3 loop spans 14 amino acids. Germline assignment: CDR1 MNHEY and CDR2 SVGAGI. Here the CDR3 DNA reads TGTGCCAGCAGTTGGTCCAGGGGGAATGAAAAACTGTTTTTT. This sequence encodes CASSWSRGNEKLFF.

This clone was counted once. In DNA, the CDR3 is TGTGCCACCAGTGATCCGACAAGCTACTATGGCTACACCTTC. Translation: CATSDPTSYYGYTF. This chain uses TRBV24-1 with TRBJ1-2; D not certain. Trimming removed 3 bases at V and 3 bases at J, with 10 bases between. From germline, CDR1 is KGHDR and CDR2 SFDVKD. The CDR3 is 14 residues long.

V gene TRBV7-8 combines with J gene TRBJ1-1, with a possible D match to TRBD1 (6 bases). This CDR3 region has 14 residues. Germline CDR1 and CDR2: SGHVS and FQNEAQ. Trimming took 3 bases from V and 7 from J, leaving 15 bases between them. In DNA, the CDR3 is TGTGCCAGCAGCTTTGCGGGGGCGCAGAGTGAAGCTTTCTTT. Translating gives CASSFAGAQSEAFF. The complete variable domain, with remaining parts taken from reference TRBV7-8 and TRBJ1-1, reads GAGVSQSPRYKVAKRGQDVALRCDPISGHVSLFWYQQALGQGPEFLTYFQNEAQLDKSGLPSDRFFAERPEGSVSTLKIQRTQQEDSAVYLCASSFAGAQSEAFFGQGTRLTVV.

The rearrangement links TRBV7-2 to TRBJ2-7; TRBD2 agrees at 13 bases. CDR3 length: 14 residues. V lost 8 bases and J lost 4; bases outside the gene matches: 5. Germline values: CDR1 SGHTA, CDR2 FQGNSA. CDR3 in DNA: TGTGCCAGCGGATGGACTAGCGGGGGTTACGAGCAGTACTTC. Its translation: CASGWTSGGYEQYF. Filled out from reference TRBV7-2 and TRBJ2-7, the complete variable domain reads GAGVSQSPSNKVTEKGKDVELRCDPISGHTALYWYRQSLGQGLEFLIYFQGNSAPDKSGLPSDRFSAERTGGSVSTLTIQRTQQEDSAVYLCASGWTSGGYEQYFGPGTRLTVT.

The chain combines TRBV6-2 or TRBV6-3 with TRBJ2-5; weak D call: TRBD2 (6 bases). V shed 2 bases and J shed 7 bases, with 17 bases lying between them. The CDR3 has 15 residues. Germline CDR1 and CDR2: MNHEY and SVGEGT. DNA of the CDR3: TGTGCCAGCAGTTACGGCGGGGACTCTTATGGGACCCAGTACTTC. It specifies CASSYGGDSYGTQYF.

V gene TRBV15 combines with J gene TRBJ2-7, with 7 nucleotides matching TRBD2. This CDR3 is 16 amino acids long. V lost 1 base and J lost 0; bases outside the gene matches: 6. Germline V gene data show CDR1 as LNHNV and CDR2 as YYDKDF (reference sequence). CDR3 region: CATSRVAGVGSYEQYF. CDR3 coding DNA: TGTGCCACCAGCAGAGTGGCGGGGGTCGGCTCCTACGAGCAGTACTTC.

The rearrangement joins TRBV20-1 to TRBJ2-7; 7 bases agree with TRBD2. The junction had 6 bases not matched to a gene; V was cut back by 6 bases and J by 7 bases. This CDR3 contains 11 residues. The germline CDR1 and CDR2 sequences are DFQATT and SNEGSKA (reference sequence). CDR3 region: CSARGVLEQYF. CDR3 nucleotide sequence: TGCAGTGCCCGGGGGGTTTTGGAGCAGTACTTC.

The chain joins TRBV30 to TRBJ1-2; D is perhaps TRBD1 (6 bases). The CDR3 spans 14 residues. Trimming removed 1 base at V and 1 base at J, with 10 bases between. CDR1 GTSNPN and CDR2 SVGIG come from the germline V gene (reference sequence). The CDR3 region is CAWSENRVNYGYTF. The CDR3, as DNA: TGTGCCTGGAGTGAAAACAGGGTTAACTATGGCTACACCTTC.